This TCR beta chain appears in the sequencing data of a study of blood T cell repertoires in COVID-19. Whole-study context: The analysed material was cDNA or gDNA that came from T cells, B-cell-depleted T cells, or PBMCs.

V was cut by 0 bases and J by 5 bases, with 8 bases left in between. This CDR3 is built from 14 residues. CDR1 and CDR2 from the germline V gene are LGHNT and FRNRAP. Data came from immunoSEQ multiplex PCR; TCRdb stores just in-frame clones and leaves some out. This table has approximately 97,000 clones, more than 90% appearing once. Source material: peripheral blood. The clonotype originates from a man younger than 35 with acute or convalescent COVID-19. The chain has TRBV12-5 and TRBJ2-1; D remains unclear. This CDR3 reads CASGLVRGDNEQFF. For the CDR3, the DNA is TGTGCTAGTGGTTTGGTACGAGGAGACAATGAGCAGTTCTTC.